These 8 T cell receptor beta chains were sequenced from one sample in a study of T cells after yellow fever vaccination. MiXCR, applied by TCRdb to the 5' RACE reads, yields one record per CDR3 protein. The data show some 100,000 distinct CDR3 sequences, approximately 9% seen once. The sequences come from CD8+ T cells not binding an NS4B(214-222) dextramer, sorted from PBMCs, collected roughly 14 days after the first yellow fever vaccination. Source of these receptors: a man aged 18 to 30 who received the YFV17D yellow fever vaccine.

In this sample, this clonotype turned up a few times. The genes are TRBV6-1 and TRBJ1-5; maybe TRBD1 (5 bases). CDR3 length equals 16 residues. V was clipped by 6 bases and J by 7 bases, with 22 bases between them. Germline V gene lookup returns CDR1 MNHNS and CDR2 SASEGT. DNA of the CDR3: TGTGCCAGCAGGCAAGAGGGGAGTTCTCTCACACAGCCCCAGCATTTT. Amino acid sequence: CASRQEGSSLTQPQHF.

This sequence joins TRBV5-6 and TRBJ2-1, with D maybe TRBD2 (5 bases). Germline V gene lookup returns CDR1 SGHDT and CDR2 YYEEEE. The CDR3 covers 16 residues. Trimming removed 3 bases from V and 7 bases from J, with 20 bases in between. CDR3 loop: CASSSVIGSGGNEQFF. Written as DNA, the CDR3 is TGTGCCAGCAGCTCCGTCATCGGAAGCGGTGGGAATGAGCAGTTCTTC.

This clonotype showed up just a few times. This sequence joins TRBV4-1 and TRBJ1-3, with D unclear. Per germline, CDR1 MGHRA and CDR2 YSYEKL. Trimming cost V 4 bases and J 4 bases, with 14 bases left between them. There are 15 residues in the CDR3. For the CDR3, the DNA is TGCGCCAGCAGCCCGAGGCGGGCCGGGGGAAACACCATATATTTT. Translating gives CASSPRRAGGNTIYF.

This clonotype has a handful of counts. V gene TRBV28 combines with J gene TRBJ2-5, with a weak D call TRBD1 (6 bases). Germline V gives CDR1 MDHEN, CDR2 SYDVKM. The V end was cut by 3 bases, the J end by 5 bases, with 10 bases between. This CDR3 comprises 13 residues. CDR3 amino acids: CASSFTGWETQYF. Written as DNA, the CDR3 is TGTGCCAGCAGTTTTACAGGGTGGGAGACCCAGTACTTC.

The chain employs TRBV5-1 and TRBJ2-3; D unclear. The CDR3 contains 14 residues. Trimming removed 2 bases at V and 2 bases at J, with 9 bases between. Germline V gene lookup returns CDR1 SGHRS and CDR2 YFSETQ. The CDR3: CASSFPAVTDTQYF. The CDR3 nucleotides read TGCGCCAGCAGCTTTCCGGCAGTCACAGATACGCAGTATTTT.

V and J are TRBV6-5 and TRBJ2-3; 15 bases are shared with TRBD2. After removal of 3 bases from V and 2 bases from J, the junction contained 3 bases not matched to a gene. This CDR3 spans 17 amino acids. Germline values: CDR1 MNHEY, CDR2 SVGAGI. In DNA, the CDR3 is TGTGCCAGCAGTTATGGGACTAGCGGGGGGAACACAGATACGCAGTATTTT. It is translated as CASSYGTSGGNTDTQYF.

This clonotype was recorded many times. The chain recombines TRBV5-1 with TRBJ1-1; the D is unclear. V gave up 0 bases and J gave up 1 base, with 7 bases separating them. The CDR3 is 14 amino acids. CDR1 and CDR2 from the germline V gene are SGHRS and YFSETQ. The CDR3 spells CASSLVGWNTEAFF. DNA for the CDR3: TGCGCCAGCAGCTTGGTGGGATGGAACACTGAAGCTTTCTTT.

The rearrangement uses TRBV12-3 or TRBV12-4 and TRBJ2-3; no clear D. The V and J ends lost 5 bases and 2 bases respectively, with 5 bases between them. CDR3 length equals 12 residues. The CDR3 DNA reads TGTGCCAGCAGTCTGGCCACAGATACGCAGTATTTT. This encodes CASSLATDTQYF.